The 20 T cell receptor beta chains in this list originate from one sample, sequenced in a study of immune heterogeneity within non-small cell lung tumors. Multiplex PCR with 32 V and 13 J primers amplified TCR beta CDR3. TCRdb processed the multiplex PCR reads anew with MiXCR; each CDR3 protein has one entry. This table has 15,000 to 20,000 distinct CDR3 sequences, about 30% appearing once. The authors used about 540 ng of bulk tumor genomic DNA per sample as template. Several biopsies were collected from each primary tumor during surgery. They were spaced as far apart as possible within the tumor mass. Curative operations were performed on patients who had untreated, newly diagnosed non-small cell lung cancer. Material: lung tumor tissue. The receptors here all came from a man aged 40-50 years with non-small cell lung cancer.

V and J are TRBV7-9 and TRBJ2-7, with 8 bases fitting TRBD2. Germline V gene data show CDR1 as SEHNR and CDR2 as FQNEAQ (reference sequence). This CDR3 has 16 amino acids. After removal of 5 bases from V and 2 bases from J, the junction contained 11 bases not matched to a gene. CDR3 sequence (DNA): TGTGCCAGCAGCCCCCGGGGGGGCGGGGGAACCTACGAGCAGTACTTC. Its protein product is CASSPRGGGGTYEQYF.

In its sample, this clonotype was seen many times. The chain employs TRBV10-3 and TRBJ1-1; D may be TRBD1 (5 bases). Germline CDR1 is ENHRY and CDR2 is SYGVKD. Between the trimmed V and J ends, which lost 2 bases and 2 bases, there was a span of 9 bases. CDR3 size: 14 residues. Here the CDR3 DNA reads TGTGCCATCAGTGAGAGGGGCACAAACACTGAAGCTTTCTTT. It encodes CAISERGTNTEAFF.

This clonotype was picked up a small number of times. The chain has TRBV2 and TRBJ2-3, with 16 bases identical to TRBD2. V lost 3 bases to trimming and J lost 6 bases; unmatched junction nucleotides: 9. CDR1 and CDR2 from the germline V gene are SNHLY and FYNNEI. This CDR3 is 18 amino acids long. The CDR3 loop reads CASSEEPGLAGGPDTQYF. The DNA for the CDR3 is TGTGCCAGCAGTGAGGAACCGGGACTAGCGGGAGGGCCGGATACGCAGTATTTT.

The sample holds many counts of this clonotype. V usage is TRBV7-2 and J usage is TRBJ2-7, with D perhaps given as TRBD1 or TRBD2 (5 bases each). Germline-derived CDR1 and CDR2 are SGHTA and FQGNSA. CDR3 size: 16 residues. V lost 5 bases to trimming and J lost 0 bases, with 17 bases between them. CDR3 sequence: CASSPLTGGYSYEQYF. CDR3 DNA: TGTGCCAGCAGCCCACTGACTGGGGGATACTCCTACGAGCAGTACTTC.

In this sample, this clonotype turned up many times. The rearrangement uses TRBV9 and TRBJ2-7, with D possibly being TRBD1 (6 bases). V lost 0 bases and J lost 0, with 10 bases in between. Germline assignment: CDR1 SGDLS and CDR2 YYNGEE. The CDR3 runs to 15 residues. CDR3 DNA sequence: TGTGCCAGCAGCGTAGGACAGGTGAGCTCCTACGAGCAGTACTTC. It specifies CASSVGQVSSYEQYF.

Many counts were recorded for this clonotype. The chain carries TRBV3-1 and TRBJ2-7, with 8 bases lining up with TRBD1. The CDR3 loop spans 15 amino acids. V was clipped by 3 bases and J by 2 bases; unmatched bases: 6. Per the germline V gene, CDR1 is LGHDT and CDR2 is YNNKEL (reference sequence). The chain's CDR3 is CASSHDEGQAYEQYF. CDR3 in DNA: TGTGCCAGCAGCCACGACGAGGGACAGGCCTACGAGCAGTACTTC.

This clonotype was seen many times. V usage is TRBV24-1 and J usage is TRBJ2-5, with 12 bases aligning to TRBD1. The CDR3 spans 16 residues. V was clipped by 4 bases and J by 5 bases; unmatched bases: 7. The germline V gene has CDR1 KGHDR and CDR2 SFDVKD. CDR3 coding DNA: TGTGCCACCAGTGAGCCGGGACAGGGGGCTTTGGAGACCCAGTACTTC. Translating gives CATSEPGQGALETQYF.

Regarding this clonotype: This clone may be a read error of a much larger clone one base away. This chain joins TRBV7-9 and TRBJ2-7; D gene ambiguous. Trimming left V 3 bases short and J 0 bases short, with 9 bases between. The CDR3 has 14 amino acids. CDR1 is SEHNR, CDR2 FQNEAQ, per germline (reference sequence). The CDR3 protein is CASSFGGPSYEQYF. The CDR3 nucleotides read TGTGCCAGCAGCTTCGGCGGCCCCTCCTACGAGCAGTACTTC.

This clonotype was found many times. The chain joins TRBV11-3 to TRBJ1-2; 11 nucleotides match TRBD1. CDR1 and CDR2 (germline): SGHNT, YENEEA. The CDR3 has 16 amino acids. Unmatched junction bases numbered 9, after V lost 5 bases and J lost 4 bases. CDR3 amino acids: CASSPRGTGGSYGYTF. Here the CDR3 DNA reads TGTGCCAGCAGCCCGAGGGGGACAGGGGGGAGCTATGGCTACACCTTC.

This clonotype has more than one count but fewer than ten. This may arise from a read error, as a much more abundant clone is one base away. This chain joins TRBV6-6 and TRBJ2-7, with 8 bases aligning to TRBD1. The CDR3 contains 16 residues. The germline CDR1 and CDR2 sequences are MNHNY and SVGAGI (reference sequence). CDR3 loop: CASIYSWQGALYEQYF. The CDR3 bases are TGTGCCAGCATTTACTCTTGGCAGGGGGCACTATACGAGCAGTACTTC.

Notes on this clonotype: This could be a read error, since a much larger clone is one nucleotide away. The chain links TRBV7-8 to TRBJ1-2; the D gene is possibly TRBD1 (5 bases). The CDR3 covers 11 residues. The V end lost 10 bases, the J end lost 8 bases, and 14 bases lay between the germline ends. The germline V gene has CDR1 SGHVS and CDR2 FQNEAQ. The CDR3 bases are TGTGCCACCTCACGGGGGTGCGGCTACACCTTC. Amino acid sequence: CATSRGCGYTF.

This chain links TRBV5-4 with TRBJ2-3; TRBD2 matches at 10 bases. Germline V gene sequence: CDR1 SGHNT, CDR2 YYREEE (reference sequence). The length of the CDR3 is 16 residues. J was trimmed by 5 bases and V by 4 bases; bases with no gene match: 10. CDR3 bases: TGTGCCAGCAGCATAAAAGCGGGAGGGCCCGTAGATACGCAGTATTTT. This gives the protein CASSIKAGGPVDTQYF.

This clonotype was counted many times. CDR3 coding DNA: TGTGCCACCAGCAGAGAAAACGATGAGCAGTTCTTC. The encoded protein is CATSRENDEQFF. V gene TRBV15 combines with J gene TRBJ2-1; no clear D. CDR3 length: 12 residues. Trimming shortened V by 0 bases and J by 8 bases, and 5 bases separated the two germline ends. Germline V gene lookup returns CDR1 LNHNV and CDR2 YYDKDF (reference sequence).

Regarding this clonotype: Possible read error: a much larger clone is one base away. The gene calls are TRBV24-1 and TRBJ2-1, with 9 bases identical to TRBD2. CDR1 and CDR2 (germline): KGHDR, SFDVKD. The CDR3 has 16 amino acids. In DNA, the CDR3 is TGTGTCACCAGTGATCAGACTAGCGGACCCTACAATGAGCAGTTCTTC. Protein product: CVTSDQTSGPYNEQFF.

As regards this clonotype: A much bigger clone sits one base away, suggesting this may be a read error. The chain combines TRBV7-6 with TRBJ2-7; weak D call: TRBD2 (7 bases). Germline V gene sequence: CDR1 SGHVS, CDR2 FNYEAQ. This CDR3 is 13 amino acids long. The CDR3 DNA reads as TGTGCCAGCAGACCCTCGGGGGGCGCCGAGCATTACTTC. Amino acid sequence: CASRPSGGAEHYF.

This clonotype was found many times. J is TRBJ1-5 and V is TRBV10-2; maybe TRBD1 (5 bases). The CDR3 is made up of 14 amino acids. Germline CDR1 and CDR2: WSHSY and SAAADI. V dropped 7 bases and J dropped 5 bases, with 15 bases sitting between them. CDR3 in amino acids: CASTRAGSDQPQHF. The CDR3 nucleotides are TGCGCCAGCACCCGGGCAGGGTCGGATCAGCCCCAGCATTTT.

This clonotype appeared a few times. The chain carries TRBV20-1 and TRBJ2-3, with D perhaps TRBD1 or TRBD2 (5 bases each). The length of the CDR3 is 18 residues. Deletions cut 1 base from V and 0 bases from J, with 20 bases between. The germline V gene has CDR1 DFQATT and CDR2 SNEGSKA (reference sequence). CDR3 in DNA: TGCAGTGCTAGAGGTGGAGCCCAGGGACGGTCTAGCACAGATACGCAGTATTTT. Translation gives CSARGGAQGRSSTDTQYF.

This clonotype is medium-sized within its sample. The J gene is TRBJ2-7, the V gene TRBV7-2; D gene unclear. CDR3 size: 13 residues. Germline assignment: CDR1 SGHTA and CDR2 FQGNSA. Trimming cost V 5 bases and J 2 bases, with 10 bases left between them. The CDR3 reads CASSPRTTYEQYF. DNA of the CDR3: TGTGCCAGCAGCCCAAGGACCACCTACGAGCAGTACTTC.

The V call is TRBV5-8, the J call TRBJ1-2; a weak D match, TRBD1 (6 bases). Germline V gene data show CDR1 as SGHTS and CDR2 as YDEGEE. V lost 4 bases and J 6 bases, leaving 19 bases between the germline ends. This CDR3 is built from 15 residues. CDR3 in amino acids: CASSLRGATEDGYTF. DNA for the CDR3: TGTGCCAGCAGCCTGAGGGGGGCAACGGAGGATGGCTACACCTTC.

By share, this clonotype ranks as medium-sized. The gene calls are TRBV12-3 or TRBV12-4 and TRBJ1-4, with 8 nucleotides matching TRBD1. V was clipped by 7 bases and J by 10 bases; unmatched bases: 11. The CDR3 contains 14 residues. CDR3 in amino acids: CASKKTGDFVKLFF. CDR3 nucleotide sequence: TGTGCCAGCAAAAAGACAGGGGATTTCGTAAAACTGTTTTTT.